Shown below are 6 T cell receptor beta chains from a single sample sequenced in a study of blood T cells in healthy people across ages. The use of a sample-barcoded 5' primer and a J-beta primer mix characterized a second PCR of roughly 6 to 11 cycles. In TCRdb, the 5' RACE reads were re-called with MiXCR into one record per CDR3 protein. The sample includes approximately 1,000,000 distinct CDR3 sequences, 40% to 55% of them seen just once. Sequenced input: blood. These receptors were collected from an older woman in good health.

This clonotype occurred a few times. This sequence joins TRBV6-6 and TRBJ2-6; D tentatively fits TRBD1 or TRBD2 (5 bases each). V lost 5 bases to trimming and J lost 0 bases, with 11 bases between them. The CDR3 loop spans 16 amino acids. Germline CDR1 reads MNHNY; CDR2 reads SVGAGI (reference sequence). The CDR3 protein is CASSDYTGSGANVLTF. DNA for the CDR3: TGTGCCAGCAGTGACTACACAGGCTCTGGGGCCAACGTCCTGACTTTC.

This clonotype showed up just once. The V gene is TRBV10-3, the J gene TRBJ1-1; D gene ambiguous. The CDR3 length is 14 residues. Trimming stripped 2 bases from V and 7 bases from J, with 14 bases between. Germline V CDR1 and CDR2: ENHRY, SYGVKD. In nucleotides, the CDR3 is TGTGCCATCAGTGAGGGACGGGAACTTGTTGAAGCTTTCTTT. It encodes CAISEGRELVEAFF.

In this sample, this clonotype turned up a few times. The genes are TRBV27 and TRBJ2-5, with D tentatively TRBD1 (5 bases). Germline V CDR1 and CDR2: MNHEY, SMNVEV (reference sequence). V was clipped by 8 bases and J by 2 bases, with 12 bases between them. The CDR3 consists of 13 residues. CDR3 loop: CASSTQVQETQYF. CDR3 coding DNA: TGTGCCAGCTCAACACAGGTTCAAGAGACCCAGTACTTC.

The CDR3 reads CASSFPTTGDVSYNEQFF. The CDR3 bases are TGTGCCAGCAGTTTCCCTACGACAGGCGACGTTTCCTACAATGAGCAGTTCTTC. V gene TRBV28 combines with J gene TRBJ2-1; perhaps TRBD1 as D (6 bases). Germline values: CDR1 MDHEN, CDR2 SYDVKM. The CDR3 is 18 amino acids. The V gene lost 3 bases and the J gene lost 1 base, with 19 bases spanning the gap.

This chain joins TRBV7-2 and TRBJ2-4; 8 bases fit TRBD1. The J call may be in error: the DNA end matches TRBJ2-7 better. CDR3 length: 16 amino acids. Per the germline V gene, CDR1 is SGHTA and CDR2 is FQGNSA. CDR3 sequence reads: CASSLVTDRVVYEQYF. In DNA form, the CDR3 reads TGTGCCAGCAGCTTAGTCACGGACAGGGTAGTGTACGAGCAGTACTTC.

The chain couples TRBV7-2 to TRBJ1-2; unclear D gene. CDR3 length equals 14 residues. Trimming took 3 bases from V and 3 from J, leaving 11 bases between them. Looked up from germline, CDR1 is SGHTA and CDR2 is FQGNSA. The CDR3 sequence: CASSFGGSYYGYTF. In DNA, the CDR3 is TGTGCCAGCAGCTTTGGTGGCAGCTACTATGGCTACACCTTC.